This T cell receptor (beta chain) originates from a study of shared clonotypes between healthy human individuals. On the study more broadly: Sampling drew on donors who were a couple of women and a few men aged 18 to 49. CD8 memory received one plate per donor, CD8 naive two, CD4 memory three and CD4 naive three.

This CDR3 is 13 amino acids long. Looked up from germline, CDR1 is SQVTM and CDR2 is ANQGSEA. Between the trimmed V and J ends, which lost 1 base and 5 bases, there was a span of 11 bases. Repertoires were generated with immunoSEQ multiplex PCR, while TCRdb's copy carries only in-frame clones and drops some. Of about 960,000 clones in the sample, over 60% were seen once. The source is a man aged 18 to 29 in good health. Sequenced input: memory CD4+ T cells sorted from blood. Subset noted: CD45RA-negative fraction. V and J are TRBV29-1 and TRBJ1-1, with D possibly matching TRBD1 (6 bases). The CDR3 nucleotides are TGCAGCGTTGAAGTGGGGGCAGGAACTGAAGCTTTCTTT. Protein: CSVEVGAGTEAFF.